This T cell receptor (beta chain) was recorded in a study of T-cell reconstitution after alpha-beta-depleted transplantation in children. The table lists this clonotype with many counts. Construction of the TCRbeta library involved unique molecular identifiers. TCRdb redid the calling of the PCR reads with MiXCR, one entry per CDR3 protein. Among about 72,000 distinct CDR3 sequences listed, around 7.9% were seen once. V shed 5 bases and J shed 4 bases, with 8 bases lying between them. The CDR3 consists of 12 residues. This rearrangement joins TRBV12-3 or TRBV12-4 to TRBJ1-2; no definite D call. Material: PBMCs from the stem cell graft donor, obtained from the stem cell graft. This TCR came from a human donor who donated a stem cell graft to a child with acute lymphoblastic leukemia. CDR3 amino acids: CASSHGVYGYTF. The CDR3 DNA sequence: TGTGCCAGCAGTCACGGCGTCTATGGCTACACCTTC.